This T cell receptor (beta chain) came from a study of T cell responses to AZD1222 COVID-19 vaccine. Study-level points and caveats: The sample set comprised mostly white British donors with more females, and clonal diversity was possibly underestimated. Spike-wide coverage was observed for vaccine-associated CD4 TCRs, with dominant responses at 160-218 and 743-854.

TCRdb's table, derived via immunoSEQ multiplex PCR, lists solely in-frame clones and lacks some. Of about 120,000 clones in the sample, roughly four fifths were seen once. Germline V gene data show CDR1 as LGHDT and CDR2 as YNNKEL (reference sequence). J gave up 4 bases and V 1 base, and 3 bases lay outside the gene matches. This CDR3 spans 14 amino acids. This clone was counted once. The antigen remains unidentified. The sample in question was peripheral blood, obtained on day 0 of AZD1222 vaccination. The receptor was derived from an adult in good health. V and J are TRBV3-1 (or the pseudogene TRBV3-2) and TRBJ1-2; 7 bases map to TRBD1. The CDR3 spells CASSQGQGSYGYTF. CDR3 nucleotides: TGTGCCAGCAGCCAAGGACAGGGTTCCTATGGCTACACCTTC.